The 9 T cell receptor beta chains listed next were all sequenced from one sample in a study of T cell responses to AZD1222 COVID-19 vaccine. Produced via immunoSEQ multiplex PCR; TCRdb's table is partial and in-frame only. The table includes roughly 100,000 clones, 89% detected once. This specimen consisted of peripheral blood, obtained 28 days after the second AZD1222 dose. These receptors were collected from an adult who received the AZD1222 COVID-19 vaccine.

CDR3 coding DNA: TGTGCCTGGAGGGACTACGGGGGCAATGAGCAGTTCTTC. Translating gives CAWRDYGGNEQFF. V gene TRBV30 combines with J gene TRBJ2-1; tentative D call: TRBD2 (6 bases). The CDR3 extends over 13 amino acids. The germline V gene encodes CDR1 GTSNPN and CDR2 SVGIG (reference sequence). Trimming shortened V by 3 bases and J by 6 bases, and 12 bases separated the two germline ends.

This clone came up a few times. The rearrangement links TRBV15 to TRBJ2-1; TRBD2 matches at 8 bases. This CDR3 contains 16 residues. Germline CDR1 reads LNHNV; CDR2 reads YYDKDF (reference sequence). The V segment lost 0 bases and the J segment 7 bases; nucleotides outside the gene matches: 8. CDR3 DNA sequence: TGTGCCACCAGCAGAGATAGGACGGGAGGGCCGAATGAGCAGTTCTTC. This sequence encodes CATSRDRTGGPNEQFF.

CDR3 in amino acids: CASSPGLPYEQYF. The DNA for the CDR3 is TGTGCCAGCAGTCCGGGACTCCCCTACGAGCAGTACTTC. The J gene is TRBJ2-7, the V gene TRBV6-5; the D gene is possibly TRBD2 (6 bases). Deletions cut 5 bases from V and 2 bases from J, with 10 bases between. This CDR3 has 13 residues. Germline loops: CDR1 MNHEY, CDR2 SVGAGI.

The V gene is TRBV2, the J gene TRBJ2-4, with unresolved D. Germline V gene sequence: CDR1 SNHLY, CDR2 FYNNEI. CDR3 size: 15 residues. V was cut by 4 bases and J by 0 bases, with 10 bases left in between. The CDR3 loop reads CASSAQQLAKNIQYF. The CDR3 region has the DNA TGTGCCAGCAGTGCCCAACAGCTAGCCAAAAACATTCAGTACTTC.

The gene calls are TRBV19 and TRBJ2-7, with D possibly matching TRBD2 (5 bases). The ends were cut back, 0 bases at V and 2 bases at J, with 8 bases in the middle. The CDR3 is made up of 14 amino acids. The germline V gene has CDR1 LNHDA and CDR2 SQIVND (reference sequence). The CDR3 reads CASSIDPGAYEQYF. The CDR3 coding sequence is TGTGCCAGTAGTATAGATCCCGGGGCCTACGAGCAGTACTTC.

This chain links TRBV6-5 with TRBJ2-1; TRBD2 is a possible D gene (6 bases). Trimming cost V 8 bases and J 2 bases, with 16 bases left between them. Germline V gives CDR1 MNHEY, CDR2 SVGAGI. The CDR3 covers 15 residues. The CDR3 reads CASRYATGAYNEQFF. In nucleotides, the CDR3 is TGTGCCAGCCGATATGCGACGGGAGCCTACAATGAGCAGTTCTTC.

This clone came up a few times. This specimen includes other DNA sequences encoding the same CDR3. The V and J genes are TRBV9 and TRBJ1-1, with D unclear. This CDR3 is built from 13 residues. V lost 0 bases, J lost 0 bases, and 3 bases lay in between. Germline CDR1 SGDLS, CDR2 YYNGEE. The CDR3, as DNA: TGTGCCAGCAGCGTAGAAGTGAACACTGAAGCTTTCTTT. Its protein product is CASSVEVNTEAFF.

The chain carries TRBV7-2 and TRBJ2-7; 8 bases line up with TRBD1. The V gene's germline CDR1 is SGHTA and CDR2 FQGNSA. V lost 2 bases to trimming and J lost 3 bases; unmatched junction nucleotides: 12. The CDR3 covers 17 residues. Here the CDR3 DNA reads TGTGCCAGCAGCTTAAGGGGAACAGGGGGAGAAGTCTACGAGCAGTACTTC. Its protein product is CASSLRGTGGEVYEQYF.

V and J are TRBV11-2 and TRBJ2-2; D may match TRBD1 or TRBD2 (5 bases each). The germline V and J ends were trimmed by 5 bases and 8 bases, with 15 bases remaining between them. The CDR3 sequence is 14 residues long. The germline V gene encodes CDR1 SGHAT and CDR2 FQNNGV. This chain's CDR3 is CASSGRDPGGELFF. Written as DNA, the CDR3 is TGTGCCAGCAGCGGACGGGACCCTGGGGGGGAGCTGTTTTTT.